Sequencing of this TCR beta chain was carried out in a study of cytomegalovirus exposure and HLA in healthy donors. In regard to this clone: Antigen: not known.

The ends lost 5 bases at V and 9 bases at J; junction bases unmatched: 9. Germline lookup yields CDR1 MNHEY and CDR2 SVGAGI. The CDR3 is 15 residues long. Findings and caveats of the study: Later analysis associated a missense DCLRE1C variant with TCR beta V- and J-gene trimming.

The PCR contained 60 Vbeta and 13 Jbeta primers. Sequenced by immunoSEQ multiplex PCR; TCRdb stores in-frame clones only, minus some. This sample has about 170,000 clones, with 70% to 80% found just once. The chain uses TRBV6-5 and TRBJ1-5; the match to TRBD1 covers 11 bases. The TCR was taken from a woman in her forties or fifties in good health and CMV-seronegative. Input material: PBMCs. The CDR3 DNA reads TGTGCCAGCAGTCCCGGGACAGGGGGATGGGGGCCCCAGCATTTT. Protein sequence: CASSPGTGGWGPQHF.